Listed below are T cell receptor beta chains from one sample, sequenced in a study of T cell responses to AZD1222 COVID-19 vaccine. TCRdb's table, derived via immunoSEQ multiplex PCR, lists solely in-frame clones and lacks some. The table records 100,000 to 120,000 clones, 94% of them present only once. Specimen: peripheral blood, collected 28 days after the second AZD1222 dose. The receptors stem from an adult who received the AZD1222 COVID-19 vaccine. Both conserved end residues are part of each CDR3. D genes are given only for firm matches. Clone sizes are given selectively: once, few, many, or a class where the clone is expanded.

len: 15; d_gene: NA; v_gene: TRBV7-9; abundance: NA; j_gene: TRBJ2-1; CDR3aa: CASSLRGNSYNEQFF; CDR3nt: TGTGCCAGCAGCTTACGAGGAAACTCCTACAATGAGCAGTTCTTC
len: 15; d_gene: TRBD1; v_gene: TRBV19; abundance: once; j_gene: TRBJ1-5; CDR3aa: CASSLGQGTNQPQHF; CDR3nt: TGTGCCAGTAGTTTGGGACAGGGGACCAATCAGCCCCAGCATTTT
len: 17; d_gene: NA; v_gene: TRBV18; abundance: NA; j_gene: TRBJ2-2; CDR3aa: CASSPTLGLTNTGELFF; CDR3nt: TGTGCCAGCTCACCGACCCTAGGACTAACAAACACCGGGGAGCTGTTTTTT
len: 16; d_gene: TRBD1; v_gene: TRBV7-9; abundance: NA; j_gene: TRBJ1-2; CDR3aa: CASSVYRDRGNYGYTF; CDR3nt: TGTGCCAGCAGCGTATACCGGGACAGGGGGAACTATGGCTACACCTTC
len: 15; d_gene: NA; v_gene: TRBV11-2; abundance: NA; j_gene: TRBJ2-7; CDR3aa: CASSLDRSGEDEQYF; CDR3nt: TGTGCCAGCAGCTTAGATCGAAGCGGAGAGGACGAGCAGTACTTC
len: 12; d_gene: NA; v_gene: TRBV5-8; abundance: NA; j_gene: TRBJ1-1; CDR3aa: CASNWVKAEAFF; CDR3nt: TGTGCCAGCAACTGGGTGAAGGCTGAAGCTTTCTTT
len: 13; d_gene: NA; v_gene: TRBV29-1; abundance: NA; j_gene: TRBJ1-1; CDR3aa: CSVAPGFGTEAFF; CDR3nt: TGCAGCGTTGCCCCAGGGTTCGGTACTGAAGCTTTCTTT
len: 14; d_gene: NA; v_gene: TRBV4-1; abundance: NA; j_gene: TRBJ1-2; CDR3aa: CASSQVSLFFGYTF; CDR3nt: TGCGCCAGCAGCCAAGTTAGCCTTTTCTTTGGCTACACCTTC
len: 12; d_gene: NA; v_gene: TRBV2; abundance: NA; j_gene: TRBJ2-7; CDR3aa: CASSVAGYEQYF; CDR3nt: TGTGCCAGCAGTGTCGCCGGATACGAGCAGTACTTC
len: 15; d_gene: NA; v_gene: TRBV6-5; abundance: NA; j_gene: TRBJ1-5; CDR3aa: CASSYFASSNQPQHF; CDR3nt: TGTGCCAGCAGTTACTTCGCGTCTAGCAATCAGCCCCAGCATTTT
len: 14; d_gene: NA; v_gene: TRBV10-3; abundance: NA; j_gene: TRBJ1-1; CDR3aa: CAIGRGPMNTEAFF; CDR3nt: TGTGCCATCGGGAGGGGACCTATGAACACTGAAGCTTTCTTT
len: 13; d_gene: NA; v_gene: TRBV12-3/TRBV12-4; abundance: NA; j_gene: TRBJ1-1; CDR3aa: CASSPTANTEAFF; CDR3nt: TGTGCCAGCAGTCCGACAGCGAACACTGAAGCTTTCTTT
len: 15; d_gene: NA; v_gene: TRBV5-6; abundance: NA; j_gene: TRBJ1-1; CDR3aa: CASSLIGGGDTEAFF; CDR3nt: TGTGCCAGCAGCTTGATTGGGGGTGGGGACACTGAAGCTTTCTTT
len: 16; d_gene: TRBD2; v_gene: TRBV25-1; abundance: NA; j_gene: TRBJ2-7; CDR3aa: CASSDSLAGVNWEQYF; CDR3nt: TGTGCCAGCAGTGATTCCCTAGCGGGAGTAAATTGGGAGCAGTACTTC
len: 13; d_gene: NA; v_gene: TRBV5-6; abundance: few; j_gene: TRBJ2-7; CDR3aa: CASSSTGRYEQYF; CDR3nt: TGTGCCAGCAGCAGTACAGGGCGTTACGAGCAGTACTTC
len: 16; d_gene: NA; v_gene: TRBV15; abundance: NA; j_gene: TRBJ1-4; CDR3aa: CATSRVTGIGGEKLFF; CDR3nt: TGTGCCACCAGCAGAGTTACAGGGATTGGGGGTGAAAAACTGTTTTTT
len: 13; d_gene: NA; v_gene: TRBV9; abundance: once; j_gene: TRBJ1-3; CDR3aa: CASSVEPGNTIYF; CDR3nt: TGTGCCAGCAGCGTAGAGCCCGGAAACACCATATATTTT
len: 14; d_gene: NA; v_gene: TRBV15; abundance: NA; j_gene: TRBJ1-6; CDR3aa: CATSRDQRNSPLHF; CDR3nt: TGTGCCACCAGCAGAGATCAAAGGAATTCACCCCTCCACTTT
len: 12; d_gene: NA; v_gene: TRBV19; abundance: NA; j_gene: TRBJ2-3; CDR3aa: CASSLGWDTQYF; CDR3nt: TGTGCCAGTAGTCTCGGGTGGGATACGCAGTATTTT
len: 12; d_gene: NA; v_gene: TRBV28; abundance: once; j_gene: TRBJ2-7; CDR3aa: CAIQGGIYEQYF; CDR3nt: TGTGCCATTCAGGGGGGTATCTACGAGCAGTACTTC
len: 17; d_gene: NA; v_gene: TRBV12-1; abundance: NA; j_gene: TRBJ1-1; CDR3aa: CASTPITPGPPNTEAFF; CDR3nt: TGTGCCAGCACTCCGATAACCCCGGGACCTCCGAACACTGAAGCTTTCTTT
len: 16; d_gene: NA; v_gene: TRBV27; abundance: once; j_gene: TRBJ2-1; CDR3aa: CASGSLRGAPYNEQFF; CDR3nt: TGTGCCAGCGGATCCCTCAGGGGGGCCCCTTACAATGAGCAGTTCTTC
len: 11; d_gene: NA; v_gene: TRBV20-1; abundance: NA; j_gene: TRBJ2-3; CDR3aa: CSARKSDTQYF; CDR3nt: TGCAGTGCTAGGAAGTCGGATACGCAGTATTTT
len: 13; d_gene: NA; v_gene: TRBV28; abundance: NA; j_gene: TRBJ1-2; CDR3aa: CASNPQGRYGYTF; CDR3nt: TGTGCCAGCAACCCACAGGGAAGATATGGCTACACCTTC
len: 16; d_gene: TRBD2; v_gene: TRBV11-1; abundance: NA; j_gene: TRBJ2-7; CDR3aa: CASSLVTGGSSYEQYF; CDR3nt: TGTGCCAGCAGCTTAGTGACGGGCGGGAGCTCCTACGAGCAGTACTTC
len: 16; d_gene: TRBD2; v_gene: TRBV2; abundance: NA; j_gene: TRBJ2-5; CDR3aa: CASRAPGLAGVETQYF; CDR3nt: TGTGCCAGCAGAGCCCCGGGACTAGCGGGAGTAGAGACCCAGTACTTC
len: 14; d_gene: NA; v_gene: TRBV5-1; abundance: once; j_gene: TRBJ2-1; CDR3aa: CASSAGGSYNEQFF; CDR3nt: TGCGCCAGCTCTGCCGGAGGGTCCTACAATGAGCAGTTCTTC
len: 15; d_gene: TRBD1; v_gene: TRBV19; abundance: NA; j_gene: TRBJ2-7; CDR3aa: CASSGGRDSFHEQYF; CDR3nt: TGTGCCAGTAGTGGGGGCCGGGACAGTTTCCACGAGCAGTACTTC
len: 15; d_gene: NA; v_gene: TRBV7-8; abundance: NA; j_gene: TRBJ1-3; CDR3aa: CASSSGQISGNTIYF; CDR3nt: TGTGCCAGCAGCTCAGGACAGATCTCTGGAAACACCATATATTTT
len: 13; d_gene: TRBD1; v_gene: TRBV5-1; abundance: NA; j_gene: TRBJ1-4; CDR3aa: CASRGQGIEKLFF; CDR3nt: TGCGCCAGCAGGGGACAGGGGATAGAAAAACTGTTTTTT
len: 14; d_gene: NA; v_gene: TRBV11-2; abundance: NA; j_gene: TRBJ2-1; CDR3aa: CASSLVRSSNEQFF; CDR3nt: TGTGCCAGCAGCTTAGTGAGGTCGAGCAATGAGCAGTTCTTC
len: 16; d_gene: TRBD2; v_gene: TRBV5-5; abundance: NA; j_gene: TRBJ2-7; CDR3aa: CASSPPGLAGSYEQYF; CDR3nt: TGTGCCAGCAGCCCGCCGGGACTAGCGGGATCCTACGAGCAGTACTTC
len: 13; d_gene: NA; v_gene: TRBV7-9; abundance: once; j_gene: TRBJ2-1; CDR3aa: CASSSADGPSQFF; CDR3nt: TGTGCCAGCAGCTCAGCGGATGGACCATCGCAGTTCTTC
len: 15; d_gene: NA; v_gene: TRBV2; abundance: NA; j_gene: TRBJ1-6; CDR3aa: CASSGSGRINSPLHF; CDR3nt: TGTGCCAGCAGTGGATCGGGACGGATTAATTCACCCCTCCACTTT
len: 16; d_gene: TRBD1; v_gene: TRBV6-1; abundance: NA; j_gene: TRBJ1-5; CDR3aa: CASSQGTGRGNQPQHF; CDR3nt: TGTGCCAGCAGTCAAGGGACAGGGAGGGGCAATCAGCCCCAGCATTTT
len: 13; d_gene: NA; v_gene: TRBV5-6; abundance: NA; j_gene: TRBJ1-2; CDR3aa: CASLLQGNYGYTF; CDR3nt: TGTGCCAGTCTACTTCAGGGAAACTATGGCTACACCTTC
len: 10; d_gene: NA; v_gene: TRBV30; abundance: few; j_gene: TRBJ1-1; CDR3aa: CAWRNTEAFF; CDR3nt: TGTGCCTGGAGGAACACTGAAGCTTTCTTT
len: 13; d_gene: TRBD1; v_gene: TRBV5-5; abundance: NA; j_gene: TRBJ1-5; CDR3aa: CASSSDREQPQHF; CDR3nt: TGTGCCAGCAGCTCGGACAGGGAACAGCCCCAGCATTTT
len: 17; d_gene: NA; v_gene: TRBV5-4; abundance: once; j_gene: TRBJ2-3; CDR3aa: CASSSEVVRPVVDTQYF; CDR3nt: TGTGCCAGCAGTAGTGAGGTTGTTAGACCGGTAGTAGATACGCAGTATTTT
len: 13; d_gene: NA; v_gene: TRBV27; abundance: NA; j_gene: TRBJ2-7; CDR3aa: CASSAQITYEQYF; CDR3nt: TGTGCCAGCAGCGCACAGATTACCTACGAGCAGTACTTC
len: 13; d_gene: TRBD1; v_gene: TRBV2; abundance: NA; j_gene: TRBJ1-2; CDR3aa: CASSIQGYYGYTF; CDR3nt: TGTGCCAGCAGTATACAGGGGTACTATGGCTACACCTTC
len: 15; d_gene: NA; v_gene: TRBV10-1; abundance: few; j_gene: TRBJ2-2; CDR3aa: CASSEGTRTTGELFF; CDR3nt: TGCGCCAGCAGTGAGGGGACCCGAACCACTGGGGAGCTGTTTTTT
len: 17; d_gene: NA; v_gene: TRBV6-1; abundance: NA; j_gene: TRBJ1-6; CDR3aa: CASSERDRRSYNSPLHF; CDR3nt: TGTGCCAGCAGTGAAAGGGACCGGCGCTCCTATAATTCACCCCTCCACTTT
len: 15; d_gene: TRBD2; v_gene: TRBV2; abundance: NA; j_gene: TRBJ2-1; CDR3aa: CASSEALAGVGEQFF; CDR3nt: TGTGCCAGCAGTGAAGCGCTAGCGGGGGTCGGTGAGCAGTTCTTC
len: 13; d_gene: NA; v_gene: TRBV6-5; abundance: NA; j_gene: TRBJ1-3; CDR3aa: CASGKGSGNTIYF; CDR3nt: TGTGCCAGCGGCAAGGGTTCAGGAAACACCATATATTTT
len: 12; d_gene: NA; v_gene: TRBV30; abundance: NA; j_gene: TRBJ1-5; CDR3aa: CAWSVGSQPQHF; CDR3nt: TGTGCCTGGAGTGTGGGGTCGCAGCCCCAGCATTTT
len: 14; d_gene: NA; v_gene: TRBV7-8; abundance: NA; j_gene: TRBJ1-3; CDR3aa: CASSGWSSGNTIYF; CDR3nt: TGTGCCAGCAGCGGGTGGAGCTCTGGAAACACCATATATTTT
len: 15; d_gene: NA; v_gene: TRBV6-5; abundance: NA; j_gene: TRBJ1-2; CDR3aa: CASSYSTGVSYGYTF; CDR3nt: TGTGCCAGCAGTTACTCGACCGGAGTGTCCTATGGCTACACCTTC
len: 18; d_gene: TRBD1; v_gene: TRBV5-6; abundance: NA; j_gene: TRBJ2-2; CDR3aa: CASSLPFLGTGRTGELFF; CDR3nt: TGTGCCAGCAGCTTACCGTTTCTAGGGACAGGGCGAACCGGGGAGCTGTTTTTT
len: 14; d_gene: NA; v_gene: TRBV5-1; abundance: NA; j_gene: TRBJ1-4; CDR3aa: CASTIQGGDEKLFF; CDR3nt: TGCGCCAGCACTATACAGGGAGGGGATGAAAAACTGTTTTTT
len: 16; d_gene: NA; v_gene: TRBV15; abundance: NA; j_gene: TRBJ1-5; CDR3aa: CATSREGRVGNQPQHF; CDR3nt: TGTGCCACCAGCAGAGAAGGCAGGGTAGGCAATCAGCCCCAGCATTTT
len: 16; d_gene: NA; v_gene: TRBV6-5; abundance: NA; j_gene: TRBJ1-4; CDR3aa: CASSYSVYSRGEKLFF; CDR3nt: TGTGCCAGCAGTTACTCCGTCTACTCGCGAGGTGAAAAACTGTTTTTT
len: 16; d_gene: NA; v_gene: TRBV5-1; abundance: NA; j_gene: TRBJ2-1; CDR3aa: CASSLESSQSYNEQFF; CDR3nt: TGCGCCAGCAGCTTGGAATCGTCACAGAGCTACAATGAGCAGTTCTTC
len: 16; d_gene: TRBD2; v_gene: TRBV6-4; abundance: NA; j_gene: TRBJ2-1; CDR3aa: CASSDSVASGGHEQFF; CDR3nt: TGTGCCAGCAGTGACTCGGTTGCTAGCGGGGGGCATGAGCAGTTCTTC